This TCR beta chain was recorded in a study of regulatory T cells in long-lasting Graves disease. Building of the TCR beta libraries involved iRepertoire HTBI primers and Arm-PCR of CDR3 regions. TCRdb passed the multiplex PCR reads through MiXCR, listing each CDR3 protein once. The data show about 450,000 distinct CDR3 sequences, roughly 15% seen once. This clonotype was recorded a few times. Time point given: newly diagnosed GD, antithyroid drugs for less than 3 months. Generation of the TCR library employed RNA extracted from PBMCs. Germline CDR1 reads DFQATT; CDR2 reads SNEGSKA (reference sequence). The length of the CDR3 is 16 residues. V lost 0 bases to trimming and J lost 6 bases; unmatched junction nucleotides: 10. In addition, the sample was reused for a study of T cells in Graves' hyperthyroidism and ophthalmopathy.

The specimen comprised peripheral blood mononuclear cells (PBMCs), sampled at new diagnosis, from a patient treated with antithyroid drugs. The sequence was collected from a woman aged 25 to 39 with Graves disease. The chain has TRBV20-1 and TRBJ2-2, with 7 positions matching TRBD2. Written as DNA, the CDR3 is TGCAGTGCTAGAGATTCCCGGGAGGTATGGGCCGGGGAGCTGTTTTTT. This sequence encodes CSARDSREVWAGELFF.